The present TCR beta chain was sequenced within a study of blood T cell repertoires in COVID-19. This clone has a single count. Germline assignment: CDR1 LGHNA and CDR2 YNFKEQ. The CDR3 totals 15 residues. The junction had 5 bases not matched to a gene; V was cut back by 0 bases and J by 8 bases. Repertoires were generated with immunoSEQ multiplex PCR, while TCRdb's copy carries only in-frame clones and drops some. The sample includes about 150,000 clones, roughly 80% seen only once; the top ten take approximately 0.5%. The TCR sequence derives from a man in his 60s with acute or convalescent COVID-19. Sequenced input: peripheral blood. The chain carries TRBV4-2 and TRBJ2-1; 9 positions match TRBD2. This CDR3 is CASSQEVAGADEQFF. The DNA for the CDR3 is TGTGCCAGCAGCCAAGAAGTAGCGGGAGCTGATGAGCAGTTCTTC.